This TCR beta chain came from a study of T cell responses to AZD1222 COVID-19 vaccine. This table comes from immunoSEQ multiplex PCR, and its TCRdb copy is limited to in-frame clones, with some not included. Seen here are over 30,000 clones, over 75% observed once, and the top ten hold over 20%. Concerning this clone: The antigen is undetermined.

Study observations and caveats: Sampled repertoires all dated from after the peak T cell response. Once two AZD1222 doses were given, Spike-specific TCR breadth and depth went up. The study identified only six AZD1222 recipients as seropositive at baseline. Nearly half of spike-specific TCRs reportedly target unmutated variant regions.

This specimen consisted of peripheral blood, obtained 28 days after the second dose of the MenACWY control vaccine. This clonotype originated in an adult who received the MenACWY meningococcal vaccine as a control.

CDR3 region: CASSGFSVSSYEQYF. DNA for the CDR3: TGTGCCAGCAGTGGCTTTAGCGTTAGCTCCTACGAGCAGTACTTC. The chain employs TRBV2 and TRBJ2-7; D is possibly TRBD2 (5 bases). In germline, CDR1 is SNHLY, CDR2 FYNNEI. There are 15 residues in the CDR3. The germline V and J ends were trimmed by 4 bases and 0 bases, with 13 bases remaining between them.